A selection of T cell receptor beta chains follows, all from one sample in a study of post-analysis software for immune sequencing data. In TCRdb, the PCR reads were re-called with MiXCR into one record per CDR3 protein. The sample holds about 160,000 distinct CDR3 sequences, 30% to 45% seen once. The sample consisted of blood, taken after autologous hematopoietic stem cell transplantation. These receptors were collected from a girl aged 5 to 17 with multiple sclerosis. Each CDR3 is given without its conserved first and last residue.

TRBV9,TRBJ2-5,ASSTRDHQETQY
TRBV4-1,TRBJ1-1,ASSQDRAGVWGTEAF
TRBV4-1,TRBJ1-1,ASSLLQTVGTEAF
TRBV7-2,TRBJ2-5,ASSLRVKVAGGIETQY
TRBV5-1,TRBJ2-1,ASSVTGGWTLSGSRNEQF
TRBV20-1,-,SAIFPLQLNYEQY
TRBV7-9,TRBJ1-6,ASSLAVGSPLH
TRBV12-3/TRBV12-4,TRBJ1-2,ASRPGTTNYGYT
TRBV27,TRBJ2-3,ASKIRASGTDTQY
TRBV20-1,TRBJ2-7,SASPLGRNEQY
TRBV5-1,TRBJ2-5,ASSFGLAGGKETQY
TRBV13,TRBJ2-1,ASSSGGSYNEQF
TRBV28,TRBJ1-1,ASTKLLGVGVAF
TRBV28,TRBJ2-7,ASSLMMAGGYEQY
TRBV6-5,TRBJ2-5,ASSPLAGGGETQY
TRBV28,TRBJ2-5,ASSLVAAETQY
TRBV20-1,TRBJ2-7,SASMLAGEEQY
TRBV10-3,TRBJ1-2,AISETTSADYGYT
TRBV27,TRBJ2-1,ASTSGRTYNEQF
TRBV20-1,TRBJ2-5,SAAPPMGGETQY
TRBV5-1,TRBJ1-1,ASSWDRRNTEAF
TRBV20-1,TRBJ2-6,SARVAGAPPSGANVLT
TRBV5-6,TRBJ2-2,ASSLRLAGNTGELF